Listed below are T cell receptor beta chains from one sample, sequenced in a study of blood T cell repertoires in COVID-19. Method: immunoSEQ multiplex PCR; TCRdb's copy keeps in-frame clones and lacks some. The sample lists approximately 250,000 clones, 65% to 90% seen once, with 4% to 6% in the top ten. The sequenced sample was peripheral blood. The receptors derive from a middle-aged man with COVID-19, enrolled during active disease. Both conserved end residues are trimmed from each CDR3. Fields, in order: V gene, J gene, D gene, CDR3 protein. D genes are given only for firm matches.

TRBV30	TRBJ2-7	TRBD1	AWSHWTGYLYREQY
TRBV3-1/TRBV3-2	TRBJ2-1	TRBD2	ASSQDGTSVNEQF
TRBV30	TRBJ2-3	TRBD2	AYRTSGTTDTQY
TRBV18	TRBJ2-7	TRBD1	ASSPAGGNGEQY
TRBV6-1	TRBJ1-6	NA	ASSEARGGFPSPLH
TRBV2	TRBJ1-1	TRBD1	ASTRQGNTEAF
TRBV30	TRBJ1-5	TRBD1	AWSDRGPQPQH
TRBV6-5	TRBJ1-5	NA	ASTLQSDQPQH
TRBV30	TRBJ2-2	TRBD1	AWSVGWTGYTGELF
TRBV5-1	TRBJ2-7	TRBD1	ASSRDRELNEQY
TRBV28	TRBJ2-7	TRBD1	ASSSRDSYEQY
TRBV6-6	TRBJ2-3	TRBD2	ASRTSGGAGTDTQY
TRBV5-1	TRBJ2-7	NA	ASSTGSLGQGYEQY
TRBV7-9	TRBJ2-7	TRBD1	ASSTILGQEGEQY
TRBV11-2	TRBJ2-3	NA	ASSLGLRRQTDTQY
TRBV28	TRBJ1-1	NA	ASSQLGGATNTEAF
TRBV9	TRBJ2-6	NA	ASSVGQALSGANVLT
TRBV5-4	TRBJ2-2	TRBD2	ASSSSGVGTGELF
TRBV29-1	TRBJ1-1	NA	SVVPQNTEAF
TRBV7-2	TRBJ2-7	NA	ASSFPGWYEQY
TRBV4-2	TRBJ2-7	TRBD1	ASSHGSPGQSYEQY
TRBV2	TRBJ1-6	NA	ASRGVAGLNSPLH
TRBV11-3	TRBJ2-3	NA	ASSLTRATDTQY
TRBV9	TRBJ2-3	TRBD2	ASSVGSSPSGFSDTQY
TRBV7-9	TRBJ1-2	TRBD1	ASSLFGTGGINYGYT
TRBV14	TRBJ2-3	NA	ASKMGHQNTDTQY